The 11 T cell receptor beta chains below come from one sample, sequenced in a study of blood T cell repertoires in COVID-19. The method was immunoSEQ multiplex PCR; TCRdb's version includes in-frame clones alone and lacks a portion of them. The sample includes more than 100,000 clones, about 85% of them seen just once. Sequencing input: peripheral blood. These receptors all stem from an elderly man with acute or convalescent COVID-19.

V usage is TRBV12-5 and J usage is TRBJ2-1; the D gene is possibly TRBD2 (5 bases). The CDR3 length is 14 residues. V was cut by 0 bases and J by 9 bases, with 12 bases left in between. CDR1 is LGHNT and CDR2 is FRNRAP in the germline V gene. CDR3 residues: CASGLVGGGGEQFF. The CDR3 DNA follows: TGTGCTAGTGGTTTGGTCGGAGGTGGCGGTGAGCAGTTCTTC. Full variable domain (outside the CDR3, taken from reference TRBV12-5 and TRBJ2-1): DARVTQTPRHKVTEMGQEVTMRCQPILGHNTVFWYRQTMMQGLELLAYFRNRAPLDDSGMPKDRFSAEMPDATLATLKIQPSEPRDSAVYFCASGLVGGGGEQFFGPGTRLTVL.

This chain joins TRBV19 and TRBJ1-3, with D uncertain. CDR3 size: 14 residues. Germline V gives CDR1 LNHDA, CDR2 SQIVND (reference sequence). The V end lost 7 bases, the J end lost 0 bases, and 10 bases lay between the germline ends. CDR3 residues: CASMAWSSGNTIYF. CDR3 DNA: TGTGCCAGTATGGCATGGAGCTCTGGAAACACCATATATTTT.

This chain links TRBV5-1 with TRBJ2-5, with D possibly being TRBD1 (5 bases). The CDR3 is 12 amino acids. Germline lookup yields CDR1 SGHRS and CDR2 YFSETQ. The CDR3 spells CATSGAKETQYF. In DNA, the CDR3 is TGCGCGACGAGTGGGGCCAAAGAGACCCAGTACTTC.

V gene TRBV5-1 combines with J gene TRBJ2-7; 11 nucleotides align to TRBD2. There are 18 residues in the CDR3. Trimming removed 0 bases from V and 6 bases from J; junction bases left unmatched: 14. Germline assignment: CDR1 SGHRS and CDR2 YFSETQ. The DNA for the CDR3 is TGCGCCAGCAGCTTGGGACTAGCGGGAAGGGGGTCGGGGCCCGAGCAGTACTTC. Translating it yields CASSLGLAGRGSGPEQYF.

The chain employs TRBV28 and TRBJ2-5, with 9 bases identical to TRBD2. The germline CDR1 and CDR2 sequences are MDHEN and SYDVKM. CDR3 length: 15 residues. Trimming took 7 bases from V and 0 from J; bases not matched to a gene: 6. CDR3 sequence reads: CASMRGGAHQETQYF. In DNA, the CDR3 is TGTGCCAGCATGCGGGGGGGCGCACACCAAGAGACCCAGTACTTC.

This sequence joins TRBV7-2 and TRBJ2-1, with TRBD2 as a possible D gene (6 bases). The CDR3 consists of 12 residues. V lost 4 bases and J 7 bases, leaving 8 bases between the germline ends. Looked up from germline, CDR1 is SGHTA and CDR2 is FQGNSA. The CDR3 sequence is CASSYRGNEQFF. CDR3 sequence (DNA): TGTGCCAGCAGCTACCGGGGGAATGAGCAGTTCTTC.

This rearrangement joins TRBV5-4 to TRBJ1-1; 7 bases map to TRBD1. CDR1 SGHNT and CDR2 YYREEE come from the germline V gene (reference sequence). V dropped 4 bases and J dropped 4; count of bases not matched to a gene: 10. The CDR3 is 15 residues long. DNA for the CDR3: TGTGCCAGCAGCCCGACAGGGACCCCCGGCACTGAAGCTTTCTTT. Its translation: CASSPTGTPGTEAFF.

The chain couples TRBV7-3 to TRBJ1-1; 8 bases are shared with TRBD1. J was trimmed by 0 bases and V by 2 bases; bases with no gene match: 14. This CDR3 spans 19 amino acids. The germline V gene encodes CDR1 SGHTA and CDR2 FQGTGA. CDR3 DNA sequence: TGTGCCAGCAGCTTATTCCCCTCCGGACAGGGTGGGTTGAACACTGAAGCTTTCTTT. It yields the protein CASSLFPSGQGGLNTEAFF.

V and J are TRBV7-9 and TRBJ2-1, with 7 positions matching TRBD2. Germline V lookup: CDR1 SEHNR, CDR2 FQNEAQ (reference sequence). CDR3 size: 14 residues. With 4 bases clipped from V and 5 bases from J, the junction kept 5 bases outside the gene matches. The CDR3 loop reads CASSWSGGDNEQFF. The CDR3 bases are TGTGCCAGCAGCTGGTCGGGGGGTGACAATGAGCAGTTCTTC.

The chain has TRBV19 and TRBJ2-2; D is undetermined. Germline CDR1 LNHDA, CDR2 SQIVND (reference sequence). The ends were cut back, 5 bases at V and 7 bases at J, with 8 bases in the middle. This CDR3 spans 12 amino acids. CDR3 amino acids: CASSVSGGELFF. CDR3 nucleotides: TGTGCCAGTAGTGTTTCCGGCGGGGAGCTGTTTTTT. The entire variable domain, with the rest obtained from reference TRBV19 and TRBJ2-2, is as follows: DGGITQSPKYLFRKEGQNVTLSCEQNLNHDAMYWYRQDPGQGLRLIYYSQIVNDFQKGDIAEGYSVSREKKESFPLTVTSAQKNPTAFYLCASSVSGGELFFGEGSRLTVL.

The genes are TRBV7-6 and TRBJ2-5; 7 bases fit TRBD1. Losses at the gene ends were 2 bases for V and 4 bases for J; bases not matched to a gene: 4. The CDR3 totals 14 residues. Germline CDR1 SGHVS, CDR2 FNYEAQ. The CDR3 here is CASSLQTGSETQYF. CDR3 sequence (DNA): TGTGCCAGCAGCTTACAGACAGGGTCAGAGACCCAGTACTTC.